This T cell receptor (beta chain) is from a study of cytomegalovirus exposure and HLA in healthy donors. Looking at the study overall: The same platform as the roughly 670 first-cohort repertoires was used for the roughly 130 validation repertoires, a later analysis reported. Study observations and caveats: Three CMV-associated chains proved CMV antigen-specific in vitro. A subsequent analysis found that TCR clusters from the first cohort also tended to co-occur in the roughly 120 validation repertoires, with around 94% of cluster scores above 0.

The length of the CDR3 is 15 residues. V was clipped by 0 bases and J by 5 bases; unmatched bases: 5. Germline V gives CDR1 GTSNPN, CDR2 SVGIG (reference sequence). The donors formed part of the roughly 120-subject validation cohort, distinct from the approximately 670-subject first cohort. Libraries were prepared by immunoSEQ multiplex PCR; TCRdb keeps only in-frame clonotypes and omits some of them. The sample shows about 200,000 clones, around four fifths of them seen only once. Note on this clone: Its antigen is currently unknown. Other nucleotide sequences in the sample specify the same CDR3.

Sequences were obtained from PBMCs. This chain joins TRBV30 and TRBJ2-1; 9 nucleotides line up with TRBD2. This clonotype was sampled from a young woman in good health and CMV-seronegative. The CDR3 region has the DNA TGTGCCTGGAGTGTACCCAGCGGGGGGAACAATGAGCAGTTCTTC. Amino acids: CAWSVPSGGNNEQFF.